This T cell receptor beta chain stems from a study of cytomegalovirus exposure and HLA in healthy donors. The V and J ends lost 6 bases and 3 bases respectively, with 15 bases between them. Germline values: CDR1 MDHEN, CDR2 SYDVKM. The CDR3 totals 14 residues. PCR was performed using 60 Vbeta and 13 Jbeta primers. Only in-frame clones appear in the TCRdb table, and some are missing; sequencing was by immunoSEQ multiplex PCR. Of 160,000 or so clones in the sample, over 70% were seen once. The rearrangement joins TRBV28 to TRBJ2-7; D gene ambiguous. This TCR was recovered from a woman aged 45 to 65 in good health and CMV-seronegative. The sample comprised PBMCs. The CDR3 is CASSSQRFLYEQYF. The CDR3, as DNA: TGTGCCAGCAGCTCACAAAGATTCCTCTACGAGCAGTACTTC.